Shown below are 17 T cell receptor beta chains from a single sample sequenced in a study of cytotoxic CD8 clonotypes in ibrutinib-treated CLL. Here immunoSEQ multiplex PCR was the method, and the copy in TCRdb shows in-frame clones only, minus some. This table holds 35,000 to 50,000 clones, roughly two thirds found once. Sample: PBMCs, taken at disease progression, from a patient treated with ibrutinib. These receptors were collected from a human donor with chronic lymphocytic leukemia.

The J gene is TRBJ1-2, the V gene TRBV28; perhaps TRBD1 as D (5 bases). Per the germline V gene, CDR1 is MDHEN and CDR2 is SYDVKM. This CDR3 has 14 residues. Between the trimmed V and J ends, which lost 7 bases and 2 bases, there was a span of 14 bases. In nucleotides, the CDR3 is TGTGCCAGCACCCCCCCTGGGGACAACTATGGCTACACCTTC. Translation gives CASTPPGDNYGYTF.

This clone has only a few counts. The chain carries TRBV29-1 and TRBJ1-2, with 7 bases identical to TRBD1. The CDR3 spans 11 residues. The junction had 2 bases not matched to a gene; V was cut back by 4 bases and J by 6 bases. Germline lookup yields CDR1 SQVTM and CDR2 ANQGSEA. This CDR3 reads CSVVTGDGYTF. CDR3 bases: TGCAGCGTTGTCACAGGGGATGGCTACACCTTC. The full variable domain, in which reference TRBV29-1 and TRBJ1-2 provide the parts outside the CDR3, is SAVISQKPSRDICQRGTSLTIQCQVDSQVTMMFWYRQQPGQSLTLIATANQGSEATYESGFVIDKFPISRPNLTFSTLTVSNMSPEDSSIYLCSVVTGDGYTFGSGTRLTVV.

This clone occurred a few times. CDR3 region: CASSFGANQPQHF. The DNA of the CDR3 is TGTGCCAGCAGCTTCGGGGCCAATCAGCCCCAGCATTTT. The chain joins TRBV6-5 to TRBJ1-5, with D perhaps TRBD1 (5 bases). V dropped 6 bases and J dropped 3 bases, with 9 bases sitting between them. The CDR3 runs to 13 residues. Germline V gene data show CDR1 as MNHEY and CDR2 as SVGAGI.

CDR3 region: CASKGQGSSGELFF. CDR3 bases: TGTGCCAGTAAAGGACAGGGGTCGTCCGGGGAGCTGTTTTTT. The chain employs TRBV19 and TRBJ2-2, with 9 bases identical to TRBD1. The CDR3 totals 14 residues. Germline V gene sequence: CDR1 LNHDA, CDR2 SQIVND (reference sequence). Trimming removed 7 bases from V and 6 bases from J; junction bases left unmatched: 6.

The rearrangement links TRBV5-8 to TRBJ2-1; 10 positions agree with TRBD2. Germline CDR1 reads SGHTS; CDR2 reads YDEGEE. The CDR3 contains 16 residues. Trimming cost V 3 bases and J 9 bases; bases outside gene matches: 12. The CDR3 reads CASSSLGTSDGGEQFF. CDR3 DNA sequence: TGTGCCAGCAGCTCGTTGGGGACTAGCGATGGGGGTGAGCAGTTCTTC.

The chain joins TRBV28 to TRBJ2-6, with no clear D. The CDR3 has 17 residues. V was clipped by 6 bases and J by 0 bases, with 15 bases between them. Germline V gene sequence: CDR1 MDHEN, CDR2 SYDVKM. The chain's CDR3 is CASSPGGGVSGANVLTF. The CDR3 DNA sequence: TGTGCCAGCAGCCCCGGTGGTGGGGTCTCTGGGGCCAACGTCCTGACTTTC. The entire variable domain, with the rest obtained from reference TRBV28 and TRBJ2-6, is as follows: DVKVTQSSRYLVKRTGEKVFLECVQDMDHENMFWYRQDPGLGLRLIYFSYDVKMKEKGDIPEGYSVSREKKERFSLILESASTNQTSMYLCASSPGGGVSGANVLTFGAGSRLTVL.

The gene calls are TRBV6-5 and TRBJ2-7, with a tentative D call TRBD2 (5 bases). Per germline, CDR1 MNHEY and CDR2 SVGAGI. The CDR3 has 13 residues. The V end was cut by 1 base, the J end by 4 bases, with 8 bases between. The CDR3 DNA follows: TGTGCCAGCAGTTACTTGGGAGTGTACGAGCAGTACTTC. As protein: CASSYLGVYEQYF.

The chain combines TRBV5-6 with TRBJ2-7, with a possible D match to TRBD2 (6 bases). Per the germline V gene, CDR1 is SGHDT and CDR2 is YYEEEE. With 7 bases removed from V and 0 bases from J, the gap between germline ends came to 8 bases. The CDR3 has 12 residues. The CDR3 protein is CASRDSSYEQYF. The CDR3 bases are TGTGCCAGCCGGGACTCCTCCTACGAGCAGTACTTC.

The chain has TRBV10-2 and TRBJ2-5, with no clear D. V was clipped by 2 bases and J by 10 bases, with 20 bases between them. The CDR3 covers 15 residues. Germline CDR1 is WSHSY and CDR2 is SAAADI. This chain's CDR3 is CASSESRLPRFGQYF. The CDR3 nucleotides are TGCGCCAGCAGTGAGAGCAGGCTTCCCAGATTCGGCCAGTACTTC.

V usage is TRBV10-3 and J usage is TRBJ2-3; D uncertain. The germline V gene has CDR1 ENHRY and CDR2 SYGVKD. The CDR3 totals 17 residues. The ends were cut back, 0 bases at V and 6 bases at J, with 19 bases in the middle. CDR3 nucleotides: TGTGCCATCAGTGAGTCGTTGGTCCCGCGGCTCCCGGATACGCAGTATTTT. Translated, it gives CAISESLVPRLPDTQYF.

The rearrangement joins TRBV10-3 to TRBJ2-1; TRBD2 is a possible D gene (6 bases). Germline values: CDR1 ENHRY, CDR2 SYGVKD. This CDR3 contains 15 residues. Trimming cost V 8 bases and J 2 bases, with 16 bases left between them. The CDR3 spells CAISGTRDPYNEQFF. The CDR3 region has the DNA TGTGCCATCTCCGGGACTCGCGACCCCTACAATGAGCAGTTCTTC.

This clone was counted only a few times. J is TRBJ1-3 and V is TRBV25-1; TRBD1 agrees at 7 bases. The germline V gene has CDR1 MGHDK and CDR2 SYGVNS. This CDR3 is built from 15 residues. J lost 3 bases, V lost 3 bases, and 5 bases had no gene match. This CDR3 reads CASSEKTGLGNTIYF. Here the CDR3 DNA reads TGTGCCAGCAGTGAGAAGACAGGGCTTGGAAACACCATATATTTT.

The chain links TRBV6-1 to TRBJ1-4; D possibly corresponds to TRBD1 (5 bases). This CDR3 is 14 amino acids long. The germline gives CDR1 MNHNS, CDR2 SASEGT. The V end lost 6 bases, the J end lost 6 bases, and 14 bases lay between the germline ends. CDR3 residues: CASSVGRGDEKLFF. CDR3 nucleotide sequence: TGTGCCAGCAGCGTTGGAAGGGGCGATGAAAAACTGTTTTTT.

CDR3: CASRRGPEAFF. The CDR3 DNA is TGTGCCAGCAGGAGGGGCCCCGAAGCTTTCTTT. The J gene is TRBJ1-1, the V gene TRBV5-5; maybe TRBD1 (5 bases). V was cut by 5 bases and J by 8 bases, with 10 bases left in between. Germline CDR1 is SGHKS and CDR2 is YYEKEE (reference sequence). CDR3 size: 11 residues.

This clone qualifies as medium-sized (0.01 to 0.1%). J is TRBJ2-2 and V is TRBV15, with TRBD1 matching 9 bases. The junction had 14 bases not matched to a gene; V was cut back by 0 bases and J by 0 bases. Germline values: CDR1 LNHNV, CDR2 YYDKDF (reference sequence). This CDR3 region has 21 residues. CDR3 DNA sequence: TGTGCCACCAGCAGAGAGAGGACAGGGGATTTTCTCGACGCGAACACCGGGGAGCTGTTTTTT. Translating it yields CATSRERTGDFLDANTGELFF.

V is TRBV19 and J is TRBJ2-7; tentatively, D is TRBD1 (6 bases). Per germline, CDR1 LNHDA and CDR2 SQIVND (reference sequence). The CDR3 is 13 residues long. V shed 2 bases and J shed 3 bases, with 8 bases lying between them. The DNA of the CDR3 is TGTGCCAGTAGTATAAAACAGGGCTACGAGCAGTACTTC. Encoded protein: CASSIKQGYEQYF.

The rearrangement uses TRBV9 and TRBJ2-4, with TRBD2 matching 8 bases. The CDR3 loop spans 16 amino acids. Germline lookup yields CDR1 SGDLS and CDR2 YYNGEE. The V segment lost 1 base and the J segment 2 bases; nucleotides outside the gene matches: 5. Written as DNA, the CDR3 is TGTGCCAGCAGCGTAACCAGCGGGGGAACCAAAAACATTCAGTACTTC. Its protein is CASSVTSGGTKNIQYF.